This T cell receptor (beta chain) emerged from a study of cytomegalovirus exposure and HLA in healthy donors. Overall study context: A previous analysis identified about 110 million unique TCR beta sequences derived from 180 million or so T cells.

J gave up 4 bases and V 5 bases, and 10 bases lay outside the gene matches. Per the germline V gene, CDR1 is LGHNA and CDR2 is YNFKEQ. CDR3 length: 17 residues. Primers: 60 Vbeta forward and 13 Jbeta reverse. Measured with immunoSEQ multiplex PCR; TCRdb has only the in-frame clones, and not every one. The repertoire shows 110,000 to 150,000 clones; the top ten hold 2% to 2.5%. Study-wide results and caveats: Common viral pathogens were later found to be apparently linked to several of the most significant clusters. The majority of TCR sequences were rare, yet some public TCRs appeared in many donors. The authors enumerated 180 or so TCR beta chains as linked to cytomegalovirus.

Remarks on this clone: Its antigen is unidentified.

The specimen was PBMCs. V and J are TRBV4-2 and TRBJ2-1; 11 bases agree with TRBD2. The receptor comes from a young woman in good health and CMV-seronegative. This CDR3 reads CASSAAGTSGVYNEQFF. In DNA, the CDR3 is TGTGCCAGCAGCGCCGCCGGGACTAGCGGAGTATACAATGAGCAGTTCTTC.